The 21 T cell receptor delta chains listed next were all sequenced from one sample in a study of gamma-delta chains in newborns, infants, children. With CATT, TCRdb re-called clones from the reads. The data contain 6,000 to 6,500 delta-chain clones, around 2.5% of them singletons. The specimen sequenced was blood. Every receptor here comes from a child who was a newborn, infant or young child, either healthy, febrile or measles-vaccinated (not recorded which).

By share, this clone ranks as medium-sized. The sample contains more than one DNA sequence encoding this CDR3. This chain links TRDV2 with TRDJ2; 9 bases agree with TRDD3. The CDR3 length is 17 residues. The germline V gene has CDR1 GEAIGNYY and CDR2 EKD. Trimming at V came to 0 bases and at J to 1 base, leaving 5 bases not matched to a gene. The CDR3 DNA follows: TGTGCCTGTGACACCGTGAGTGGGGGATATTTGACAGCACAACTCTTCTTT. It encodes CACDTVSGGYLTAQLFF.

This clone was counted a few times. The protein TCRdb gives is from a much larger clone and does not agree with this DNA's translation at residue 4, likely a read error; the protein shown here comes from the DNA. CDR3 in DNA: TGTGCCTGTGGCACCGCTGGGGGATACCCCTGGGACACCCGACAGATGTTTTTC. Translated: CACGTAGGYPWDTRQMFF. This chain uses TRDV2 with TRDJ3, with 11 bases that match TRDD3. The CDR3 covers 18 residues. From germline, CDR1 is GEAIGNYY and CDR2 EKD.

This clone was counted only a few times. The chain has TRDV2 and TRDJ2; 10 bases are shared with TRDD3. The CDR3 length is 15 residues. Looked up from germline, CDR1 is GEAIGNYY and CDR2 is EKD. Unmatched junction bases numbered 5, after V lost 3 bases and J lost 5 bases. Here the CDR3 reads CACDGLLGDTAQLFF. Here the CDR3 DNA reads TGTGCCTGTGACGGCTTACTGGGGGATACAGCACAACTCTTCTTT.

This clone is medium-sized. This may be a read error: a much more frequent sequence differs by one nucleotide. At the DNA level, this CDR3 is encoded by other sequences in the same sample as well. The CDR3 nucleotides read TGTGCCTGTGACACCTTGGGGGATACAGCACAACTCTTCTTT. It is translated as CACDTLGDTAQLFF. This chain links TRDV2 with TRDJ2; TRDD3 aligns across 8 bases. V was clipped by 0 bases and J by 5 bases; unmatched bases: 1. Germline CDR1 GEAIGNYY, CDR2 EKD. The length of the CDR3 is 14 residues.

Without a V gene call, the J gene is given as TRDJ3; the table names TRDD3, a call not compared with the DNA. The CDR3 is 20 residues long. In DNA, the CDR3 is TGTGCCTGTGACAGTGCTGGGGGATACGAGAGCTCCTGGGACACCCGCCAGATGTTTTTC. It is translated as CACDSAGGYESSWDTRQMFF.

This clone was seen more than once but under ten times. This clone may be a read error of a much larger clone one base away. This chain links TRDV2 with TRDJ3; 12 bases match TRDD3. The CDR3 runs to 20 residues. V was clipped by 3 bases and J by 0 bases; unmatched bases: 8. CDR1 and CDR2 from the germline V gene are GEAIGNYY and EKD. The CDR3 DNA sequence: TGTGCCTGTGACGCCGTACTGGGGGATACAAGCTCCTGGGACACCCGACAGATGTTTTTC. Translation gives CACDAVLGDTSSWDTRQMFF.

Points on this clone: The junction shows a germline mismatch at one end, possibly a read error. This chain links TRDV2 with TRDJ2; 13 bases match TRDD3. The V gene's germline CDR1 is GEAIGNYY and CDR2 EKD. This CDR3 spans 15 amino acids. The chain's CDR3 is CARDVLGDTPAQLFF. For the CDR3, the DNA is TGTGCCCGTGACGTACTGGGGGATACGCCAGCACAACTCTTCTTT.

The rearrangement joins TRDV2 to TRDJ3, with TRDD3 identical over 10 bases. Assignment of the J gene here rests on matching the DNA to germline, because TCRdb gives none. CDR3 size: 21 residues. Trimming cost V 1 base and J 0 bases; bases outside gene matches: 11. CDR1 is GEAIGNYY and CDR2 is EKD in the germline V gene. The CDR3 DNA reads TGTGCCTGTGACACGGTACCGGGGGATACGCTGAGCTCCTGGGACACCCGACAGATGTTTTTC. Translation: CACDTVPGDTLSSWDTRQMFF.

As for this clone: For this DNA, TCRdb reports the protein of a much larger clone, which diverges at residue 4, most likely from a read error; the protein presented here is translated directly from the DNA. The chain uses TRDV2 and TRDJ3, with 8 nucleotides matching TRDD3. The CDR3 runs 18 residues. CDR1 is GEAIGNYY and CDR2 is EKD in the germline V gene. CDR3 loop: CACGTLGDSSWDTRQMFF. CDR3 DNA: TGTGCCTGTGGCACCCTGGGGGACAGCTCCTGGGACACCCGACAGATGTTTTTC.

About this clone itself: A single base separates this from a much larger clone, so it may be a read error. At the DNA level, this CDR3 is encoded by other sequences in the same sample as well. The chain has TRDV2 and TRDJ3, with a tentative D call TRDD3 (6 bases). The CDR3 has 17 amino acids. Trimming removed 0 bases at V and 0 bases at J, with 8 bases between. Germline V CDR1 and CDR2: GEAIGNYY, EKD. This CDR3 reads CACDTAGDSWDTRQMFF. In DNA, the CDR3 is TGTGCCTGTGACACCGCTGGGGACTCCTGGGACACCCGACAGATGTTTTTC.

With respect to this clone: The protein held in TCRdb is that of a much larger clone and does not match this DNA's translation at residue 4, likely because of a read error; the protein shown is translated from the DNA. The genes are TRDV2 and TRDJ2; a possible D gene is TRDD3 (6 bases). V was shortened by 5 bases and J by 0 bases, with 15 bases between the two germline ends. The CDR3 runs 16 residues. Germline CDR1 is GEAIGNYY and CDR2 is EKD. The CDR3 loop is CACGSLGASLTAQLFF. The CDR3 DNA is TGTGCCTGTGGCAGCTTGGGGGCTTCTTTGACAGCACAACTCTTCTTT.

Within the sample, this clone is medium-sized. The sample contains more than one DNA sequence encoding this CDR3. This chain uses TRDV2 with TRDJ3, with 12 bases identical to TRDD3. This CDR3 comprises 20 residues. Germline CDR1 is GEAIGNYY and CDR2 is EKD. Unmatched junction bases numbered 6, after V lost 0 bases and J lost 1 base. This chain's CDR3 is CACDTVLGDTGSWDTRQMFF. The CDR3, as DNA: TGTGCCTGTGACACCGTACTGGGGGATACCGGGTCCTGGGACACCCGACAGATGTTTTTC.

Note on this clone: One junction end disagrees with the germline gene, perhaps due to a read error. As DNA, the CDR3 is TGTGCCTGTGATGGTATGTACACCGATAAACCCATCTTT. This codes for CACDGMYTDKPIF. The genes are TRDV2 and TRDJ1, with D hard to call. CDR1 is GEAIGNYY, CDR2 EKD, per germline. This CDR3 is 13 amino acids long.

As to this clone: The junction and the germline gene differ at one end; a read error may be behind it. V gene TRDV2 combines with J gene TRDJ3; D possibly corresponds to TRDD3 (6 bases). No J gene is reported in TCRdb; it was inferred here by comparing the DNA with germline. The CDR3 spans 20 residues. In germline, CDR1 is GEAIGNYY, CDR2 EKD. The CDR3 DNA reads as TGTTCCTGTGATTCTGGGAGGGATAAAGGGAGCTCCTGGGACACCCGACAGATGTTTTTC. Translated, it gives CSCDSGRDKGSSWDTRQMFF.

For the J gene the call is TRDJ3; the V gene lacks a call; the table's D call, TRDD3, has no DNA check behind it. This CDR3 contains 23 residues. The DNA for the CDR3 is TGTGCCTGTGACACCGTAAGGGGTGGATACTCCCACACCATCTCCTGGGACACCCGACAGATGTTCTTC. Translation: CACDTVRGGYSHTISWDTRQMFF.

The table lists this clone with a few counts. This clone may be a read error of a much larger clone one base away. The same CDR3 is also encoded by other DNA sequences in this sample. J is TRDJ2 and V is TRDV2; 11 positions agree with TRDD3. V was pared by 3 bases and J by 7 bases, with 15 bases of the junction left unmatched. The germline V gene has CDR1 GEAIGNYY and CDR2 EKD. The CDR3 runs to 18 residues. CDR3 region: CACDPLRGGGYARAQLFF. CDR3 nucleotide sequence: TGTGCCTGTGACCCTCTTCGGGGTGGGGGATACGCGAGAGCACAACTCTTCTTT.

Sample share makes this clone medium-sized. This sample includes further DNA sequences coding for the same CDR3. V gene TRDV2 combines with J gene TRDJ2, with 12 bases aligning to TRDD3. J lost 4 bases, V lost 3 bases, and 11 bases had no gene match. In germline, CDR1 is GEAIGNYY, CDR2 EKD. This CDR3 is 18 amino acids long. CDR3 amino acids: CACDPLRLGDTKTAQLFF. The CDR3, as DNA: TGTGCCTGTGACCCCTTACGACTGGGGGATACTAAGACAGCACAACTCTTCTTT.

With respect to this clone: A junction end diverges from the germline sequence, so it may reflect a read error. Other DNA sequences in this specimen translate into the identical CDR3. The gene calls are TRDV2 and TRDJ3; 8 bases are shared with TRDD3. Germline V gives CDR1 GEAIGNYY, CDR2 EKD. This CDR3 contains 17 residues. Here the CDR3 reads CACDTTGGSWDTQQMFF. CDR3 nucleotides: TGTGCCTGTGACACTACTGGGGGGTCCTGGGACACCCAACAGATGTTTTTC.

V gene TRDV2 combines with J gene TRDJ1, with D possibly being TRDD3 (5 bases). This CDR3 comprises 16 residues. The germline V gene has CDR1 GEAIGNYY and CDR2 EKD. Trimming removed 0 bases at V and 0 bases at J, with 13 bases between. The CDR3 bases are TGTGCCTGTGACACCGTGGGGACCCTGTACACCGATAAACTCATCTTT. Translated, it gives CACDTVGTLYTDKLIF.

The sample holds a few counts of this clone. TCRdb's listed protein matches a much larger clone and diverges from this DNA's translation at residue 8, likely through a read error; the protein shown comes from the DNA. The chain carries TRDV2 and TRDJ2; 8 bases line up with TRDD3. Trimming at V came to 3 bases and at J to 4 bases, leaving 9 bases not matched to a gene. The CDR3 runs 16 residues. The V gene's germline CDR1 is GEAIGNYY and CDR2 EKD. The CDR3 bases are TGTGCCTGTGACGTACTGGGGGCTACGGAGACAGCACAACTCTTCTTT. The encoded protein is CACDVLGATETAQLFF.

By sample fraction, this clone is medium-sized. The same CDR3 is also encoded by other DNA sequences in this sample. The rearrangement uses TRDV2 and TRDJ2, with D maybe TRDD3 (6 bases). The germline V and J ends were trimmed by 1 base and 1 base, with 9 bases remaining between them. The CDR3 contains 15 residues. The germline gives CDR1 GEAIGNYY, CDR2 EKD. CDR3: CACDTVGVLTAQLFF. CDR3 nucleotide sequence: TGTGCCTGTGACACGGTGGGGGTTTTGACAGCACAACTCTTCTTT.